This T cell receptor (beta chain) was observed in a study of blood T cell repertoires in COVID-19. Study-level background: Acute and convalescent COVID-19 specimens originated in the United States, Italy and Spain. T cells, B-cell-depleted T cells, or PBMCs provided the cDNA or gDNA that served as material.

V was pared by 3 bases and J by 5 bases, with 13 bases between. The CDR3 has 15 residues. The germline V gene encodes CDR1 MDHEN and CDR2 SYDVKM. Original methodology: Amplification of reference gene primers was used by the study to estimate nucleated cell counts. Here immunoSEQ multiplex PCR was the method, and the copy in TCRdb shows in-frame clones only, minus some. V and J calls and clone size are copied from that table; D and trimming were computed from the DNA. The sample comprises 250,000 to 300,000 clones, over 75% of which are singletons, and approximately 12% rests with the top ten. This clone is a singleton in its sample.

The sample was peripheral blood. This rearrangement joins TRBV28 to TRBJ2-2, with D perhaps TRBD1 (6 bases). This clonotype was sampled from a woman aged 60-70 years with acute or convalescent COVID-19. In DNA form, the CDR3 reads TGTGCCAGCAGTTTTTGGCTACAGGGTACCGGGGAGCTGTTTTTT. Translated, it gives CASSFWLQGTGELFF.